Detailed here is one T cell receptor (beta chain). Its specificity is not known. Profiled with immunoSEQ multiplex PCR; TCRdb holds only in-frame clones, not every one. In the table there are tens of thousands of clones, around 84% of which are singletons. The sample is drawn from a study of OX40 agonist ivuxolimab in advanced cancers. Study results and caveats: CD4+ T cells averaged fewer expanded clones than CD8+ T cells. Doses of 0.1 to 3.0 mg/kg were accompanied by clonal expansion of CD4+ and CD8+ blood T cells by week 6.

The CDR3 runs 16 residues. V lost 4 bases to trimming and J lost 4 bases; unmatched junction nucleotides: 8. Per the germline V gene, CDR1 is SGDLS and CDR2 is YYNGEE. Sequences were derived from CD4+ or CD8+ T cells sorted from blood, sampled in a trial of the OX40 agonist ivuxolimab. The chain couples TRBV9 to TRBJ2-5; 12 nucleotides match TRBD2. This receptor was identified in an adult with an advanced solid tumor such as melanoma, head and neck, liver or kidney cancer. DNA for the CDR3: TGTGCCAGCAGCCCCCGACTAGCGGGGGTTAGAGAGACCCAGTACTTC. This translates into CASSPRLAGVRETQYF.